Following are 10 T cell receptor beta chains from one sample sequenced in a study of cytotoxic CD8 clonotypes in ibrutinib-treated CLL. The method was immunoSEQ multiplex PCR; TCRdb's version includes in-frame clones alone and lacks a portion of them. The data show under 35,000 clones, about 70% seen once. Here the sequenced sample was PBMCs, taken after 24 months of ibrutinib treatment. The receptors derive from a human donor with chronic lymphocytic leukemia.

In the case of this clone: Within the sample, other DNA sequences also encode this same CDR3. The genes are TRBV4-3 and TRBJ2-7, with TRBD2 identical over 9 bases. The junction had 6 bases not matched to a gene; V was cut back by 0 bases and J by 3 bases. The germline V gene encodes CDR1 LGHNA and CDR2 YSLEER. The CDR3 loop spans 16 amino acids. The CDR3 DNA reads TGCGCCAGCAGCCAAGAAGGGACTAGCAGCCTCTACGAGCAGTACTTC. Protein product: CASSQEGTSSLYEQYF.

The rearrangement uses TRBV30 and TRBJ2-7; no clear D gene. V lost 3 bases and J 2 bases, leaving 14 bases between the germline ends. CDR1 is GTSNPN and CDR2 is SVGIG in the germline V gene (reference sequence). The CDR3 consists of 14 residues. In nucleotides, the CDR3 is TGTGCCTGGAGCATTGGTCCGCCAGCCTACGAGCAGTACTTC. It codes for CAWSIGPPAYEQYF.

The CDR3 region has the DNA TGTGCCATCAGGAGGGACAGGGGCACTGAAAAACTGTTTTTT. Translation gives CAIRRDRGTEKLFF. The V gene is TRBV10-3, the J gene TRBJ1-4, with 10 bases fitting TRBD1. V lost 6 bases to trimming and J lost 7 bases; unmatched junction nucleotides: 5. Germline CDR1 reads ENHRY; CDR2 reads SYGVKD. CDR3 size: 14 residues.

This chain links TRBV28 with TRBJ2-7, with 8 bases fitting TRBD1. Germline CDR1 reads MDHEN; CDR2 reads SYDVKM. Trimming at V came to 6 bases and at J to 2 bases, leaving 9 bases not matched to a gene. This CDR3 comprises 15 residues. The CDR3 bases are TGTGCCAGCAGCCCCACGGGACAGGCACCCTACGAGCAGTACTTC. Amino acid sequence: CASSPTGQAPYEQYF. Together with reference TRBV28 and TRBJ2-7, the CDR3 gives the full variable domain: DVKVTQSSRYLVKRTGEKVFLECVQDMDHENMFWYRQDPGLGLRLIYFSYDVKMKEKGDIPEGYSVSREKKERFSLILESASTNQTSMYLCASSPTGQAPYEQYFGPGTRLTVT.

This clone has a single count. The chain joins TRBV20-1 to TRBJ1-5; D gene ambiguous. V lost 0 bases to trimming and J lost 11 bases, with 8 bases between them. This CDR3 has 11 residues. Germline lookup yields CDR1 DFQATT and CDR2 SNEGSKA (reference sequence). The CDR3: CSARDPPSQHF. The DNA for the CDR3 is TGCAGTGCTAGAGACCCCCCGTCCCAGCATTTT.

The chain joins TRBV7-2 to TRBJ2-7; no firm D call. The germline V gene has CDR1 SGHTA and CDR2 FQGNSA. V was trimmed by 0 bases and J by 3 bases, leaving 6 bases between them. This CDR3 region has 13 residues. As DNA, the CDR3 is TGTGCCAGCAGCTTAGCGTACAACTACGAGCAGTACTTC. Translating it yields CASSLAYNYEQYF.

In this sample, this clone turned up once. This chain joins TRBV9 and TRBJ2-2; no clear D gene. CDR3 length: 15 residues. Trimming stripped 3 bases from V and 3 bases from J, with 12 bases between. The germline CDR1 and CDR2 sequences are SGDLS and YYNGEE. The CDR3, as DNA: TGTGCCAGCAGCGCCCTCCCGGACCACACCGGGGAGCTGTTTTTT. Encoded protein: CASSALPDHTGELFF.

The CDR3 protein is CASRPTGTYEQYF. CDR3 coding DNA: TGTGCCAGCAGACCGACAGGAACCTACGAGCAGTACTTC. The chain has TRBV27 and TRBJ2-7; a weak D match, TRBD1 (6 bases). Trimming shortened V by 6 bases and J by 2 bases, and 11 bases separated the two germline ends. The CDR3 runs to 13 residues. CDR1 and CDR2 (germline): MNHEY, SMNVEV (reference sequence).

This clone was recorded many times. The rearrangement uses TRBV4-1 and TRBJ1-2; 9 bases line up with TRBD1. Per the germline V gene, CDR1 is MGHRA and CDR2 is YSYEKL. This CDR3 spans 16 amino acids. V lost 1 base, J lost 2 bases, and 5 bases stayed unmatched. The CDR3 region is CASSQAGTGSNYGYTF. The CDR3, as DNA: TGCGCCAGCAGCCAAGCCGGGACAGGGTCGAACTATGGCTACACCTTC.

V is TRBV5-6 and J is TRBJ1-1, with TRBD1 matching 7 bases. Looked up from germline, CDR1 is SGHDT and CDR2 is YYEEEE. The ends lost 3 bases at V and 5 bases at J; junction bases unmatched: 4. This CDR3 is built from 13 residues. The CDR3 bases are TGTGCCAGCAGCTCGACAGGGTTGACTGAAGCTTTCTTT. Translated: CASSSTGLTEAFF.